The 25 T cell receptor beta chains below were found in one sample sequenced in a study of shared clonotypes between healthy human individuals. Data came from immunoSEQ multiplex PCR; TCRdb stores just in-frame clones and leaves some out. This sample yields millions of clones, of which roughly nine tenths are seen a single time; around 0.14% belongs to the top ten. The sequenced material came from naive CD4+ T cells sorted from blood. Described subset: CD45RA+ positively selected. Receptors originate from a man aged 18-30 years in good health.

V is TRBV5-1 and J is TRBJ2-7, with 7 bases that match TRBD1. This CDR3 spans 14 amino acids. Per the germline V gene, CDR1 is SGHRS and CDR2 is YFSETQ. After removal of 4 bases from V and 6 bases from J, the junction contained 10 bases not matched to a gene. The CDR3 here is CASSDDHDRVEQYF. DNA for the CDR3: TGCGCCAGCAGCGACGACCATGACAGGGTCGAGCAGTACTTC. Full variable domain (outside the CDR3, taken from reference TRBV5-1 and TRBJ2-7): KAGVTQTPRYLIKTRGQQVTLSCSPISGHRSVSWYQQTPGQGLQFLFEYFSETQRNKGNFPGRFSGRQFSNSRSEMNVSTLELGDSALYLCASSDDHDRVEQYFGPGTRLTVT.

The V gene is TRBV6-5, the J gene TRBJ1-1, with 8 bases that match TRBD1. V gave up 6 bases and J gave up 5 bases; unmatched junction bases: 8. The CDR3 has 14 residues. Per the germline V gene, CDR1 is MNHEY and CDR2 is SVGAGI. This chain's CDR3 is CASRRTGRATEAFF. The CDR3 DNA reads TGTGCCAGCAGAAGGACAGGGCGGGCGACTGAAGCTTTCTTT.

The J gene is TRBJ1-4, the V gene TRBV28, with D possibly being TRBD1 (5 bases). CDR1 MDHEN and CDR2 SYDVKM come from the germline V gene. There are 17 residues in the CDR3. Trimming took off 7 bases at V and 0 bases at J, with 18 bases between the two ends. The CDR3 DNA reads as TGTGCCAGCATTTCGGTCCACAGGCTTACAACTAATGAAAAACTGTTTTTT. Its protein is CASISVHRLTTNEKLFF.

The V gene is TRBV7-2, the J gene TRBJ1-1; D is unresolved. Germline CDR1 and CDR2: SGHTA and FQGNSA. Trimming pared 5 bases from V and 0 bases from J, leaving 7 bases between. The CDR3 is made up of 13 amino acids. As DNA, the CDR3 is TGTGCCAGCAGCGACATCTTGAACACTGAAGCTTTCTTT. This gives the protein CASSDILNTEAFF.

The chain is built from TRBV6-6 and TRBJ1-5; D not resolved. V shed 5 bases and J shed 0 bases, with 11 bases lying between them. The CDR3 is 15 amino acids. CDR1 is MNHNY, CDR2 SVGAGI, per germline (reference sequence). The CDR3 sequence is CASSPDGTSNQPQHF. CDR3 coding DNA: TGTGCCAGCAGTCCGGACGGAACTAGCAATCAGCCCCAGCATTTT.

Comment on this clone: This sample includes further DNA sequences coding for the same CDR3. The V and J genes are TRBV29-1 and TRBJ2-7; D may be TRBD1 (6 bases). Germline-derived CDR1 and CDR2 are SQVTM and ANQGSEA. The CDR3 is 12 residues long. Trimming removed 5 bases from V and 2 bases from J, with 10 bases in between. The CDR3, as DNA: TGCAGCGTTACGACAGGCACCTACGAGCAGTACTTC. This codes for CSVTTGTYEQYF.

This clone was observed once. The chain links TRBV5-4 to TRBJ1-2; D possibly corresponds to TRBD1 (6 bases). Germline-derived CDR1 and CDR2 are SGHNT and YYREEE (reference sequence). V was pared by 1 base and J by 5 bases, with 15 bases between. The CDR3 loop spans 15 amino acids. The CDR3 is CASSLKQGGQYGYTF. CDR3 nucleotide sequence: TGTGCCAGCAGCTTGAAACAGGGCGGTCAGTATGGCTACACCTTC.

The V and J genes are TRBV2 and TRBJ2-2; D may be TRBD1 (5 bases). There are 12 residues in the CDR3. Looked up from germline, CDR1 is SNHLY and CDR2 is FYNNEI. Between the trimmed V and J ends, which lost 4 bases and 6 bases, there was a span of 6 bases. The CDR3 loop is CASSAGSGELFF. The CDR3 DNA follows: TGTGCCAGCAGTGCAGGGTCCGGGGAGCTGTTTTTT.

The V gene is TRBV9, the J gene TRBJ1-2; D not certain. This CDR3 has 17 residues. From germline, CDR1 is SGDLS and CDR2 YYNGEE. V was shortened by 4 bases and J by 5 bases, with 24 bases between the two germline ends. CDR3 in DNA: TGTGCCAGCAGCCCAGACCTTAGGGTCGCCCCTGAATATGGCTACACCTTC. Protein sequence: CASSPDLRVAPEYGYTF.

V gene TRBV4-3 combines with J gene TRBJ2-7; D may be TRBD2 (5 bases). Trimming cost V 4 bases and J 3 bases, with 13 bases left between them. The CDR3 is 14 residues long. Germline V gene data show CDR1 as LGHNA and CDR2 as YSLEER. CDR3 protein: CASSLTPGYYEQYF. DNA of the CDR3: TGCGCCAGCAGCCTCACTCCGGGATACTACGAGCAGTACTTC.

The chain combines TRBV28 with TRBJ1-4; TRBD1 is a possible D gene (5 bases). There are 14 residues in the CDR3. V lost 5 bases to trimming and J lost 0 bases, with 7 bases between them. The germline V gene has CDR1 MDHEN and CDR2 SYDVKM. The CDR3 loop reads CASSEQATNEKLFF. CDR3 in DNA: TGTGCCAGCAGTGAACAGGCAACTAATGAAAAACTGTTTTTT.

This chain connects TRBV29-1 to TRBJ2-3; the match to TRBD1 covers 7 bases. The CDR3 runs 14 residues. Losses at the gene ends were 4 bases for V and 0 bases for J; bases not matched to a gene: 4. The germline V gene encodes CDR1 SQVTM and CDR2 ANQGSEA. The CDR3 sequence: CSVVPGGSTDTQYF. DNA of the CDR3: TGCAGCGTTGTACCAGGGGGAAGCACAGATACGCAGTATTTT.

The J gene is TRBJ2-7, the V gene TRBV28; no reliable D call. This CDR3 has 14 amino acids. V was pared by 3 bases and J by 2 bases, with 11 bases between. Germline assignment: CDR1 MDHEN and CDR2 SYDVKM. As DNA, the CDR3 is TGTGCCAGCAGTTTTAGATGGGATCCCTACGAGCAGTACTTC. Its protein is CASSFRWDPYEQYF. Supplemented by reference TRBV28 and TRBJ2-7, the full variable domain reads DVKVTQSSRYLVKRTGEKVFLECVQDMDHENMFWYRQDPGLGLRLIYFSYDVKMKEKGDIPEGYSVSREKKERFSLILESASTNQTSMYLCASSFRWDPYEQYFGPGTRLTVT.

The rearrangement joins TRBV11-3 to TRBJ1-1, with D perhaps TRBD1 (5 bases). The germline V gene encodes CDR1 SGHNT and CDR2 YENEEA. V was shortened by 1 base and J by 0 bases, with 9 bases between the two germline ends. The CDR3 contains 15 residues. CDR3 nucleotides: TGTGCCAGCAGCTTAGCGGTGACAGTGAACACTGAAGCTTTCTTT. It is translated as CASSLAVTVNTEAFF.

The chain combines TRBV11-3 with TRBJ2-2, with D uncertain. V lost 3 bases to trimming and J lost 0 bases, with 11 bases between them. The CDR3 is 16 residues long. Per germline, CDR1 SGHNT and CDR2 YENEEA. CDR3 coding DNA: TGTGCCAGCAGCTTGTACGGAACCGCGAACACCGGGGAGCTGTTTTTT. As protein: CASSLYGTANTGELFF.

The CDR3 DNA sequence: TGTGCCAGCAGTGACCTACAGGGGAGTAACTATGGCTACACCTTC. It specifies CASSDLQGSNYGYTF. This chain joins TRBV2 and TRBJ1-2; 7 nucleotides align to TRBD1. The CDR3 sequence is 15 residues long. The V gene's germline CDR1 is SNHLY and CDR2 FYNNEI. J lost 1 base, V lost 3 bases, and 5 bases had no gene match.

The rearrangement links TRBV6-1 to TRBJ1-5; D possibly corresponds to TRBD1 (5 bases). Germline assignment: CDR1 MNHNS and CDR2 SASEGT. Trimming took off 3 bases at V and 6 bases at J, with 9 bases between the two ends. The CDR3 length is 13 residues. DNA for the CDR3: TGTGCCAGCAGTGATGCGAGGGGTCAGCCCCAGCATTTT. This sequence encodes CASSDARGQPQHF.

The chain recombines TRBV29-1 with TRBJ2-7; possible D gene TRBD1, 6 bases. The CDR3 sequence is 14 residues long. Trimming took off 5 bases at V and 0 bases at J, with 14 bases between the two ends. The germline V gene encodes CDR1 SQVTM and CDR2 ANQGSEA. CDR3 in DNA: TGCAGCGTTCGGCTGGACAGTAGCTCCTACGAGCAGTACTTC. Its protein is CSVRLDSSSYEQYF.

On this clone itself: The same CDR3 is also encoded by other DNA sequences in this sample. The chain has TRBV19 and TRBJ1-1; no definite D call. Germline V gene data show CDR1 as LNHDA and CDR2 as SQIVND (reference sequence). The CDR3 runs 14 residues. Trimming shortened V by 3 bases and J by 0 bases, and 8 bases separated the two germline ends. The chain's CDR3 is CASSIKGLNTEAFF. CDR3 bases: TGTGCCAGTAGTATTAAGGGCTTGAACACTGAAGCTTTCTTT.

This clone was seen once. The gene calls are TRBV27 and TRBJ2-7; D gene uncertain. The CDR3 sequence is 14 residues long. Germline V gives CDR1 MNHEY, CDR2 SMNVEV (reference sequence). Trimming stripped 4 bases from V and 3 bases from J, with 13 bases between. CDR3 bases: TGTGCCAGCAGTTCCCCCCGGGCCGGCTACGAGCAGTACTTC. It codes for CASSSPRAGYEQYF.

This chain links TRBV7-2 with TRBJ2-7; D call uncertain. Germline V gene lookup returns CDR1 SGHTA and CDR2 FQGNSA. The CDR3 is 14 residues long. The ends were cut back, 0 bases at V and 4 bases at J, with 10 bases in the middle. CDR3: CASSLAPTSYEQYF. The CDR3 region has the DNA TGTGCCAGCAGCTTAGCCCCCACGAGTTACGAGCAGTACTTC.

This clone was counted between two and nine times. This chain uses TRBV27 with TRBJ1-1; D may be TRBD1 (5 bases). Germline lookup yields CDR1 MNHEY and CDR2 SMNVEV (reference sequence). The V and J ends lost 2 bases and 3 bases respectively, with 10 bases between them. CDR3 length: 14 residues. For the CDR3, the DNA is TGTGCCAGCAGTTTACAGGGCTTGTACACTGAAGCTTTCTTT. This gives the protein CASSLQGLYTEAFF.

This clone was picked up a small number of times. The chain is built from TRBV11-2 and TRBJ1-1; D gene uncertain. Germline CDR1 and CDR2: SGHAT and FQNNGV. There are 15 residues in the CDR3. V gave up 0 bases and J gave up 2 bases, with 10 bases separating them. CDR3 DNA sequence: TGTGCCAGCAGCTTAGAAGGCCAGTTTAACACTGAAGCTTTCTTT. This sequence encodes CASSLEGQFNTEAFF.

The chain links TRBV4-3 to TRBJ2-1; D gene unclear. The CDR3 contains 15 residues. The V and J ends lost 6 bases and 11 bases respectively, with 23 bases between them. The germline gives CDR1 LGHNA, CDR2 YSLEER. The CDR3 nucleotides read TGCGCCAGCAGTATGGATTCGCGAAACACCCTTCAGCAGTTCTTC. The encoded protein is CASSMDSRNTLQQFF.

The chain has TRBV10-3 and TRBJ2-1; maybe TRBD2 (6 bases). Between the trimmed V and J ends, which lost 3 bases and 10 bases, there was a span of 13 bases. The CDR3 length is 13 residues. In germline, CDR1 is ENHRY, CDR2 SYGVKD. DNA for the CDR3: TGTGCCATCAGTGAAAGGGGTGCGGGGGAGCAGTTCTTC. Its protein is CAISERGAGEQFF.